The present T cell receptor (beta chain) was sequenced within a study of human T cells and chemical hapten exposure. For the study at large: Patients, largely female, had alopecia areata, totalis or universalis.

Individual cDNA molecules received unique molecular identifiers in the library. The authors' processing: Counts of TCRs in each sample centred on a median of about 95,000 and extended from approximately 25,000 to 650,000. TCRdb passed the RACE reads through MiXCR, listing each CDR3 protein once. The V and J calls reflect TCRdb's pipeline rather than the authors' work. There are fewer than 100,000 distinct CDR3 sequences in the sample; 9% to 9.5% occur only once, and 2% to 2.5% lies in the top ten. Time point denoted: patch test 2, 6 weeks after DPC sensitization. This sample's treatment: therapeutic diphenylcyclopropenone sensitization with weekly scalp DPC. Alopecia patients deemed DPC-suitable, aged 18 to 70, excluding pregnancy. CDR1 is MNHEY and CDR2 is SMNVEV in the germline V gene (reference sequence). This CDR3 is 14 amino acids long. V shed 6 bases and J 6 bases; nucleotides not matched to a gene: 8.

This specimen consisted of whole blood, obtained in connection with sensitization to the hapten diphenylcyclopropenone (DPC). The chain employs TRBV27 and TRBJ1-5; 7 bases match TRBD1. The TCR originated in a woman aged 40 to 50 with alopecia areata. Some clones in this sample may be carry-over from other donors' samples. Written as DNA, the CDR3 is TGTGCCAGCAGCCTCAGGGGGGTAGGTCAGCCCCAGCATTTT. Protein product: CASSLRGVGQPQHF.